Listed here are 10 T cell receptor beta chains from one sample, sequenced in a study of shared clonotypes between healthy human individuals (dated by TCRdb to the early 2020s). Receptor libraries were prepared by the immunoSEQ multiplex PCR assay. In TCRdb, the immuneACCESS table is reduced to in-frame sequences with V and J assigned. These tables do not hold every clone; where another copy was compared, an unresolved V gene accounts for under half, and the others remain unexplained. The sample records 800,000 to 950,000 clones, about 96% of which are singletons. Of the sample, less than 0.25% is held by the ten largest clones. CD8 naive samples were CD45RO-negative cells positively selected for CCR7, giving a CD45RA+CCR7+ population that excluded TemRA cells. Sequenced: naive CD8+ T cells sorted from blood. This sample's cell subset or site label indicates: CD45RA+CCR7+. These receptors were obtained from a man aged 25 to 40 in good health.

The CDR3 sequence is CASSSASKNTGELFF. The DNA for the CDR3 is TGTGCCAGCAGCTCCGCTTCCAAAAACACCGGGGAGCTGTTTTTT. J is TRBJ2-2 and V is TRBV11-3; D remains ambiguous. The V end lost 4 bases, the J end lost 2 bases, and 11 bases lay between the germline ends. The CDR3 has 15 residues. The germline V gene has CDR1 SGHNT and CDR2 YENEEA.

The rearrangement links TRBV15 to TRBJ1-1; D is unresolved. V was trimmed by 0 bases and J by 6 bases, leaving 14 bases between them. The length of the CDR3 is 15 residues. CDR1 and CDR2 from the germline V gene are LNHNV and YYDKDF (reference sequence). The CDR3 reads CATSRDRGIIAEAFF. CDR3 bases: TGTGCCACCAGCAGAGATAGAGGGATTATCGCTGAAGCTTTCTTT.

V gene TRBV19 combines with J gene TRBJ2-5; TRBD2 matches at 9 bases. Gene TRBJ2-7 matches the end of the DNA better, so the J call may be wrong. The CDR3 runs to 16 residues. Germline V CDR1 and CDR2: LNHDA, SQIVND (reference sequence). The CDR3, as DNA: TGTGCCAGTAGTATAGCAATGGTAGCGGGAGTCCACGAGCAGTACTTC. Protein product: CASSIAMVAGVHEQYF.

The chain carries TRBV11-2 and TRBJ1-5, with D tentatively TRBD1 (5 bases). V shed 5 bases and J shed 2 bases, with 10 bases lying between them. Per germline, CDR1 SGHAT and CDR2 FQNNGV. CDR3 length: 14 amino acids. CDR3 in amino acids: CASSKGGGNQPQHF. The CDR3 coding sequence is TGTGCCAGCAGCAAAGGAGGGGGCAATCAGCCCCAGCATTTT.

The chain links TRBV27 to TRBJ1-5; 7 positions agree with TRBD1. Germline V gene sequence: CDR1 MNHEY, CDR2 SMNVEV (reference sequence). The CDR3 has 16 amino acids. With V trimmed by 6 bases and J by 0 bases, 8 bases remained unmatched. This chain's CDR3 is CASRVQGRISNQPQHF. CDR3 coding DNA: TGTGCCAGCAGAGTACAGGGGAGGATTAGCAATCAGCCCCAGCATTTT.

This chain uses TRBV11-2 with TRBJ2-7; 10 nucleotides match TRBD2. Germline loops: CDR1 SGHAT, CDR2 FQNNGV. The J segment lost 3 bases and the V segment lost 5 bases, leaving 7 bases of the junction unmatched. CDR3 length equals 15 residues. The CDR3 protein is CASSPEAGGGYEQYF. CDR3 nucleotides: TGTGCCAGCAGCCCAGAAGCGGGAGGGGGCTACGAGCAGTACTTC. Full variable domain (rest looked up from reference TRBV11-2 and TRBJ2-7): EAGVAQSPRYKIIEKRQSVAFWCNPISGHATLYWYQQILGQGPKLLIQFQNNGVVDDSQLPKDRFSAERLKGVDSTLKIQPAKLEDSAVYLCASSPEAGGGYEQYFGPGTRLTVT.

The chain combines TRBV7-8 with TRBJ1-1; weak D call: TRBD1 (5 bases). The V gene's germline CDR1 is SGHVS and CDR2 FQNEAQ. This CDR3 is 13 amino acids long. The V end was cut by 9 bases, the J end by 4 bases, with 15 bases between. In DNA, the CDR3 is TGTGCCAGTTCGGACACGCCTAGCACTGAAGCTTTCTTT. Translation: CASSDTPSTEAFF.

The chain links TRBV10-3 to TRBJ1-1; D is undetermined. This CDR3 has 13 residues. The germline CDR1 and CDR2 sequences are ENHRY and SYGVKD. Deletions cut 6 bases from V and 0 bases from J, with 8 bases between. CDR3 DNA: TGTGCCATCAGCAGGAATTTGAACACTGAAGCTTTCTTT. Its protein is CAISRNLNTEAFF.

In this sample, this clone turned up once. The chain carries TRBV19 and TRBJ2-7; 7 bases align to TRBD1. V lost 6 bases and J lost 2; bases outside the gene matches: 7. CDR3 length: 14 amino acids. Looked up from germline, CDR1 is LNHDA and CDR2 is SQIVND (reference sequence). The CDR3 is CASSGTGQTYEQYF. CDR3 bases: TGTGCCAGTAGCGGAACGGGACAGACCTACGAGCAGTACTTC.

The V call is TRBV27, the J call TRBJ2-2; no clear D. Germline V gene data show CDR1 as MNHEY and CDR2 as SMNVEV (reference sequence). The CDR3 is 15 amino acids. V lost 5 bases, J lost 0 bases, and 10 bases lay in between. DNA of the CDR3: TGTGCCAGCAGTACAGAAACCTCGAACACCGGGGAGCTGTTTTTT. Translated: CASSTETSNTGELFF.